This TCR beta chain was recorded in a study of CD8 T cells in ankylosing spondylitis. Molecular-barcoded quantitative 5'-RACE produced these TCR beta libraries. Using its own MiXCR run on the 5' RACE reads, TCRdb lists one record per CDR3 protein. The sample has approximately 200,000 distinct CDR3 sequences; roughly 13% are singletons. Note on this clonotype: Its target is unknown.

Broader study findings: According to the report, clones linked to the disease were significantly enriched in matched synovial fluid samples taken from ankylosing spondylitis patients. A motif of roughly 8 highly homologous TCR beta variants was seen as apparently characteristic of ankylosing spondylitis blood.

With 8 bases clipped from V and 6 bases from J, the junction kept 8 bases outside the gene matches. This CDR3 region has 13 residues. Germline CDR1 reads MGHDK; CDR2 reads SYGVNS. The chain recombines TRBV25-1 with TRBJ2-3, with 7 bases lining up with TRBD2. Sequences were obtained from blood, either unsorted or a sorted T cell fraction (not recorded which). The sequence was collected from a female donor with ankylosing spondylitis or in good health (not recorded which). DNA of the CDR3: TGTGCCAGCCGCACGGGGGGAGGCGATACGCAGTATTTT. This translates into CASRTGGGDTQYF.